This passage covers 25 T cell receptor beta chains from one sample sequenced in a study of blood T cell repertoires in COVID-19. The table came from immunoSEQ multiplex PCR; TCRdb's copy has only in-frame clones and leaves some out. The repertoire holds 190,000 or so clones, with around 86% as singletons. Sample: peripheral blood. The receptors originated from a man aged 40-55 years with active or convalescent COVID-19.

V gene TRBV3-1 (or the pseudogene TRBV3-2) combines with J gene TRBJ2-5; no clear D. The germline V gene encodes CDR1 LGHDT and CDR2 YNNKEL (reference sequence). The CDR3 sequence is 14 residues long. Trimming pared 0 bases from V and 5 bases from J, leaving 10 bases between. The CDR3 here is CASSQDGPWETQYF. The CDR3 DNA follows: TGTGCCAGCAGCCAAGATGGCCCTTGGGAGACCCAGTACTTC.

The chain has TRBV7-9 and TRBJ1-4; 9 nucleotides line up with TRBD1. The CDR3 covers 16 residues. Germline loops: CDR1 SEHNR, CDR2 FQNEAQ (reference sequence). V trimming: 0 bases; J trimming: 7 bases; junction bases outside the gene matches: 6. The CDR3 loop is CASSLAPGQGGEKLFF. CDR3 coding DNA: TGTGCCAGCAGCTTAGCTCCGGGACAGGGAGGTGAAAAACTGTTTTTT.

The chain couples TRBV10-3 to TRBJ2-3; 10 bases are shared with TRBD1. Germline lookup yields CDR1 ENHRY and CDR2 SYGVKD. The CDR3 has 15 residues. V lost 10 bases to trimming and J lost 2 bases; unmatched junction nucleotides: 9. CDR3 loop: CATRGTGDDTDTQYF. The CDR3, as DNA: TGTGCCACCCGAGGGACAGGGGATGACACAGATACGCAGTATTTT.

Of note for this clone: At one end, the junction sequence differs from germline, possibly due to a read error. The same CDR3 can be traced to other DNA sequences in this sample. This chain links TRBV7-3 with TRBJ2-2; 7 nucleotides line up with TRBD1. The germline CDR1 and CDR2 sequences are SGHTA and FQGTGA. There are 15 residues in the CDR3. The CDR3 protein is CASSIDGTDTGELFF. DNA for the CDR3: TGTGCCAGCAGCATCGATGGGACAGACACCGGGGAACTGTTTTTT. The complete variable domain, with remaining parts taken from reference TRBV7-3 and TRBJ2-2, reads GAGVSQTPSNKVTEKGKYVELRCDPISGHTALYWYRQSLGQGPEFLIYFQGTGAADDSGLPNDRFFAVRPEGSVSTLKIQRTERGDSAVYLCASSIDGTDTGELFFGEGSRLTVL.

Here the CDR3 DNA reads TGTGCCAGCGGCCAGGGTAGCAATCAGCCCCAGCATTTT. As protein: CASGQGSNQPQHF. This rearrangement joins TRBV6-5 to TRBJ1-5, with D perhaps TRBD1 (5 bases). This CDR3 has 13 amino acids. CDR1 is MNHEY, CDR2 SVGAGI, per germline. Deletions cut 8 bases from V and 0 bases from J, with 8 bases between.

The chain employs TRBV18 and TRBJ1-6; D unresolved. Trimming stripped 1 base from V and 0 bases from J, with 4 bases between. CDR1 and CDR2 (germline): KGHSH, LQKENI. This CDR3 region has 15 residues. Written as DNA, the CDR3 is TGTGCCAGCTCACCACAGAGCTCCTATAATTCACCCCTCCACTTT. This sequence encodes CASSPQSSYNSPLHF.

This clone was observed a single time. This chain uses TRBV29-1 with TRBJ1-5; 8 bases are a match to TRBD1. The germline V gene encodes CDR1 SQVTM and CDR2 ANQGSEA. After removal of 6 bases from V and 7 bases from J, the junction contained 11 bases not matched to a gene. This CDR3 contains 14 residues. The CDR3 DNA sequence: TGCAGCGTCCAACAGGGGGAGGGCAGGCAGCCCCAGCATTTT. It is translated as CSVQQGEGRQPQHF.

The V and J genes are TRBV11-3 and TRBJ2-3; maybe TRBD2 (6 bases). The CDR3 is 15 amino acids. The V gene lost 6 bases and the J gene lost 2 bases, with 15 bases spanning the gap. Germline values: CDR1 SGHNT, CDR2 YENEEA. The CDR3 region is CASSSRGRDTDTQYF. The CDR3 nucleotides read TGTGCCAGCAGTTCCCGGGGGAGAGACACAGATACGCAGTATTTT.

The chain uses TRBV5-3 and TRBJ1-5; D perhaps matches TRBD1 (6 bases). TRBV5-3 is an open reading frame, and its role is uncertain. V was trimmed by 0 bases and J by 7 bases, leaving 11 bases between them. This CDR3 contains 14 residues. This chain's CDR3 is CARSLVGAHQPQHF. In DNA, the CDR3 is TGTGCCAGAAGCTTGGTGGGGGCTCACCAGCCCCAGCATTTT.

The V and J genes are TRBV19 and TRBJ1-5; 9 positions agree with TRBD1. This CDR3 has 17 residues. Germline V gives CDR1 LNHDA, CDR2 SQIVND (reference sequence). V lost 2 bases to trimming and J lost 7 bases; unmatched junction nucleotides: 12. The CDR3: CASSIQDRGTYRQPQHF. In nucleotides, the CDR3 is TGTGCCAGTAGTATACAGGACAGGGGTACCTATCGCCAGCCCCAGCATTTT.

J is TRBJ2-5 and V is TRBV30, with TRBD2 as a possible D gene (6 bases). CDR3 size: 15 residues. V was trimmed by 4 bases and J by 4 bases, leaving 19 bases between them. CDR1 GTSNPN and CDR2 SVGIG come from the germline V gene (reference sequence). As DNA, the CDR3 is TGTGCCTGGAAGGGAACCGGGACTCCTCGAGAGACCCAGTACTTC. Its protein product is CAWKGTGTPRETQYF.

This rearrangement joins TRBV18 to TRBJ2-1; TRBD1 agrees at 10 bases. This CDR3 contains 14 residues. V lost 6 bases and J lost 7; bases outside the gene matches: 6. Germline V CDR1 and CDR2: KGHSH, LQKENI. CDR3 residues: CASSPGQGRNEQFF. The DNA of the CDR3 is TGTGCCAGCTCCCCGGGACAGGGGAGGAATGAGCAGTTCTTC.

V and J are TRBV7-8 and TRBJ2-1, with 7 bases aligning to TRBD2. This CDR3 spans 13 amino acids. Germline trimming cut 5 bases from V and 7 bases from J; bases unmatched to any gene: 5. The germline gives CDR1 SGHVS, CDR2 FQNEAQ. The CDR3 loop reads CASSAQAGNEQFF. The CDR3 DNA follows: TGTGCCAGCAGCGCCCAAGCGGGGAATGAGCAGTTCTTC.

The genes are TRBV7-9 and TRBJ2-1; perhaps TRBD1 as D (5 bases). The CDR3 runs to 16 residues. The germline V gene encodes CDR1 SEHNR and CDR2 FQNEAQ (reference sequence). V lost 5 bases and J 0 bases, leaving 14 bases between the germline ends. CDR3 bases: TGTGCCAGCAGCCATACGACAGTAAGCTCCTACAATGAGCAGTTCTTC. Amino acid sequence: CASSHTTVSSYNEQFF. Combining the CDR3 with reference TRBV7-9 and TRBJ2-1 gives the whole variable domain DTGVSQNPRHKITKRGQNVTFRCDPISEHNRLYWYRQTLGQGPEFLTYFQNEAQLEKSRLLSDRFSAERPKGSFSTLEIQRTEQGDSAMYLCASSHTTVSSYNEQFFGPGTRLTVL.

The chain carries TRBV6-4 and TRBJ2-4; 7 nucleotides align to TRBD1. This CDR3 region has 17 residues. The V and J ends lost 1 base and 0 bases, in that order; junction bases with no gene match: 6. From germline, CDR1 is MRHNA and CDR2 SNTAGT. The DNA of the CDR3 is TGTGCCAGCAGTGACTTCCGGGACAGAGTAGCCAAAAACATTCAGTACTTC. Translating it yields CASSDFRDRVAKNIQYF.

This clone was seen a few times. The rearrangement links TRBV9 to TRBJ1-1; maybe TRBD1 (5 bases). The CDR3 is made up of 16 amino acids. V lost 3 bases and J lost 0, with 15 bases in between. Germline CDR1 SGDLS, CDR2 YYNGEE. The CDR3 sequence is CASSEGGAGMNTEAFF. CDR3 DNA sequence: TGTGCCAGCAGCGAAGGAGGGGCCGGGATGAACACTGAAGCTTTCTTT.

This chain links TRBV9 with TRBJ2-2, with 7 positions matching TRBD2. Trimming at V came to 1 base and at J to 1 base, leaving 7 bases not matched to a gene. The V gene's germline CDR1 is SGDLS and CDR2 YYNGEE. The CDR3 has 17 amino acids. The chain's CDR3 is CASSVPSGGVNTGELFF. CDR3 in DNA: TGTGCCAGCAGCGTACCTAGTGGGGGGGTGAACACCGGGGAGCTGTTTTTT.

This clone is a singleton in its sample. The rearrangement uses TRBV28 and TRBJ2-1; no reliable D call. The germline V gene has CDR1 MDHEN and CDR2 SYDVKM. CDR3 length: 12 amino acids. Trimming cost V 5 bases and J 13 bases, with 15 bases left between them. The CDR3, as DNA: TGTGCCAGCAGTCCCCAGGTGGTTGGTCAGTTCTTC. Translation gives CASSPQVVGQFF.

This chain connects TRBV19 to TRBJ2-2; 7 bases align to TRBD1. The CDR3 covers 18 residues. Germline CDR1 reads LNHDA; CDR2 reads SQIVND (reference sequence). J lost 0 bases, V lost 3 bases, and 10 bases had no gene match. The CDR3 here is CASSMTGMRGPNTGELFF. The CDR3, as DNA: TGTGCCAGTAGTATGACAGGGATGAGGGGACCGAACACCGGGGAGCTGTTTTTT.

In its sample, this clone was seen once. V and J are TRBV9 and TRBJ2-1; D unclear. The CDR3 runs 15 residues. Trimming cost V 0 bases and J 2 bases, with 9 bases left between them. CDR1 is SGDLS, CDR2 YYNGEE, per germline. The DNA for the CDR3 is TGTGCCAGCAGCGTAGTCGGAGAGGCCTACAATGAGCAGTTCTTC. Translating it yields CASSVVGEAYNEQFF.

The chain uses TRBV11-2 and TRBJ2-5, with 8 bases matching TRBD2. V trimming: 1 base; J trimming: 2 bases; junction bases outside the gene matches: 3. Germline V gene data show CDR1 as SGHAT and CDR2 as FQNNGV. The CDR3 consists of 15 residues. The CDR3 sequence: CASSLGGLGQETQYF. The DNA of the CDR3 is TGTGCCAGCAGCTTAGGGGGACTAGGGCAAGAGACCCAGTACTTC.

The chain couples TRBV5-6 to TRBJ1-1; 9 bases fit TRBD1. The trim removed 2 bases at V and 10 bases at J, leaving 6 bases unmatched. Germline CDR1 reads SGHDT; CDR2 reads YYEEEE. The CDR3 is 13 residues long. The CDR3 region has the DNA TGTGCCAGCAGCTTTGGGACAGGGCGGGTAGCTTTCTTT. This gives the protein CASSFGTGRVAFF. Looking up the rest from reference TRBV5-6 and TRBJ1-1 gives the full variable domain: DAGVTQSPTHLIKTRGQQVTLRCSPKSGHDTVSWYQQALGQGPQFIFQYYEEEERQRGNFPDRFSGHQFPNYSSELNVNALLLGDSALYLCASSFGTGRVAFFGQGTRLTVV.

This clone was picked up one time. V gene TRBV6-2 or TRBV6-3 combines with J gene TRBJ1-3; D is unclear. CDR1 MNHEY and CDR2 SVGEGT come from the germline V gene. The V end lost 0 bases, the J end lost 2 bases, and 11 bases lay between the germline ends. CDR3 length equals 16 residues. Here the CDR3 reads CASSYSGGATGNTIYF. The CDR3 DNA is TGTGCCAGCAGTTACTCCGGAGGCGCGACTGGAAACACCATATATTTT.

Only a few counts were recorded for this clone. The chain has TRBV28 and TRBJ1-2, with a weak D call TRBD1 (6 bases). CDR3 length: 16 residues. The V end lost 3 bases, the J end lost 4 bases, and 18 bases lay between the germline ends. CDR1 is MDHEN and CDR2 is SYDVKM in the germline V gene. Written as DNA, the CDR3 is TGTGCCAGCAGTTTCCTTGGGGACACCTTCGGCTATGGCTACACCTTC. Residues: CASSFLGDTFGYGYTF.

This rearrangement joins TRBV5-6 to TRBJ2-4; no clear D. The germline CDR1 and CDR2 sequences are SGHDT and YYEEEE. V dropped 2 bases and J dropped 2 bases, with 8 bases sitting between them. This CDR3 contains 14 residues. The CDR3 spells CASSFVESKNIQYF. The CDR3 DNA is TGTGCCAGCAGCTTTGTGGAGTCCAAAAACATTCAGTACTTC.